This passage covers 18 T cell receptor beta chains from one sample sequenced in a study of T cell repertoires in cytomegalovirus infection. These receptors' antigens are unknown. MiXCR, applied by TCRdb to the reads, yields one record per CDR3 protein. Among around 430,000 distinct CDR3 sequences, 40% to 50% were seen once, and the ten largest hold roughly two fifths. The sample here was cultured PBMCs, taken from culture after CMV antigen stimulation. These receptor sequences come from a human donor in good health (CMV status not recorded). Some clones in this sample may be carry-over from other donors' samples.

The DNA for the CDR3 is TGTGCCAGCAGCTTAAGAGGTCCGCCGAGGACTGAAGCTTTCTTT. This sequence encodes CASSLRGPPRTEAFF. The chain has TRBV7-2 and TRBJ1-1; D gene unclear. CDR1 is SGHTA, CDR2 FQGNSA, per germline. Trimming removed 2 bases at V and 5 bases at J, with 15 bases between. The CDR3 consists of 15 residues.

The chain employs TRBV12-3 or TRBV12-4 and TRBJ2-7; TRBD2 matches at 9 bases. The V gene end was trimmed by 6 bases and the J gene end by 6 bases; junction bases not matched to a gene: 3. The CDR3 has 12 amino acids. The CDR3 nucleotides read TGTGCCAGCAGACCAGCGGGAGGCGAGCAGTACTTC. It specifies CASRPAGGEQYF.

The chain combines TRBV12-3 or TRBV12-4 with TRBJ2-5; D is undetermined. The germline V and J ends were trimmed by 5 bases and 10 bases, with 14 bases remaining between them. CDR3 size: 12 residues. The CDR3 region is CASSPSYRRQYF. The CDR3 bases are TGTGCCAGCAGTCCATCTTATCGTCGCCAGTACTTC.

The rearrangement joins TRBV5-4 to TRBJ2-3; TRBD1 might be the D (6 bases). CDR3 length: 16 residues. Trimming pared 3 bases from V and 0 bases from J, leaving 14 bases between. Germline V lookup: CDR1 SGHNT, CDR2 YYREEE (reference sequence). CDR3 in amino acids: CASSSRTVTSTDTQYF. Here the CDR3 DNA reads TGTGCCAGCAGCTCGCGGACAGTTACTAGCACAGATACGCAGTATTTT.

This clonotype was recorded at least ten times. This rearrangement joins TRBV7-2 to TRBJ2-3, with 7 nucleotides matching TRBD2. The CDR3 covers 13 residues. The germline V gene encodes CDR1 SGHTA and CDR2 FQGNSA. V trimming: 5 bases; J trimming: 7 bases; junction bases outside the gene matches: 6. The CDR3 bases are TGTGCCAGCAGCCAGAGCGGGGTGTATACGCAGTATTTT. Amino acid sequence: CASSQSGVYTQYF.

The rearrangement joins TRBV4-1 to TRBJ2-4, with 8 bases that match TRBD2. Losses at the gene ends were 3 bases for V and 4 bases for J; bases not matched to a gene: 11. The germline gives CDR1 MGHRA, CDR2 YSYEKL. This CDR3 is built from 17 residues. The DNA of the CDR3 is TGCGCCAGCAGCCATGCTCCAGCGGGGGTTAATAAAAACATTCAGTACTTC. Its protein is CASSHAPAGVNKNIQYF.

This clonotype was detected only a few times. The CDR3: CASSRGLAGEQYF. The CDR3 region has the DNA TGTGCCAGCAGCAGAGGACTAGCGGGCGAGCAGTACTTC. The rearrangement joins TRBV7-2 to TRBJ2-7, with 11 bases matching TRBD2. CDR3 size: 13 residues. Looked up from germline, CDR1 is SGHTA and CDR2 is FQGNSA. The V segment lost 5 bases and the J segment 6 bases; nucleotides outside the gene matches: 3.

The rearrangement uses TRBV7-2 and TRBJ1-2; possible D gene TRBD1, 5 bases. Germline V gene lookup returns CDR1 SGHTA and CDR2 FQGNSA. Trimming removed 4 bases at V and 7 bases at J, with 22 bases between. The CDR3 covers 16 residues. This CDR3 is CASSSNPGTGYGGYTF. The CDR3 region has the DNA TGTGCCAGCAGCTCAAATCCAGGGACGGGCTATGGTGGCTACACCTTC.

In DNA form, the CDR3 reads TGTGCCAGCAGCCAGGGACTACATAATGAGCAGTTCTTC. It translates to CASSQGLHNEQFF. This chain joins TRBV11-2 and TRBJ2-1, with 7 bases lining up with TRBD2. The CDR3 runs 13 residues. V trimming: 5 bases; J trimming: 7 bases; junction bases outside the gene matches: 5. Germline CDR1 SGHAT, CDR2 FQNNGV.

This clonotype was counted once. The chain is built from TRBV5-1 and TRBJ2-1; D ambiguous. Germline CDR1 is SGHRS and CDR2 is YFSETQ. CDR3 length: 15 amino acids. Trimming pared 3 bases from V and 0 bases from J, leaving 10 bases between. The CDR3 loop is CASSWVNPSYNEQFF. DNA of the CDR3: TGCGCCAGCAGCTGGGTCAACCCCTCCTACAATGAGCAGTTCTTC.

In this sample, this clonotype turned up a few times. The chain carries TRBV19 and TRBJ1-5; 7 nucleotides agree with TRBD1. Germline values: CDR1 LNHDA, CDR2 SQIVND (reference sequence). J lost 6 bases, V lost 10 bases, and 12 bases had no gene match. The CDR3 consists of 14 residues. DNA of the CDR3: TGTGCCACCGAACCGGGAGGGGGCGGTCAGCCCCAGCATTTT. As protein: CATEPGGGGQPQHF.

This chain connects TRBV10-3 to TRBJ2-7, with a possible D match to TRBD2 (6 bases). Germline CDR1 ENHRY, CDR2 SYGVKD. The CDR3 length is 13 residues. Between the trimmed V and J ends, which lost 2 bases and 3 bases, there was a span of 8 bases. As DNA, the CDR3 is TGTGCCATCAGTGAGGCGGGGAGCTACGAGCAGTACTTC. Protein sequence: CAISEAGSYEQYF.

The rearrangement uses TRBV6-6 and TRBJ1-4; D unresolved. This CDR3 comprises 16 residues. Trimming took 4 bases from V and 6 from J, leaving 18 bases between them. Germline values: CDR1 MNHNY, CDR2 SVGAGI (reference sequence). Here the CDR3 DNA reads TGTGCCAGCAGTTCTCGGCGGCGGGATGCGCATGAAAAACTGTTTTTT. Its translation is CASSSRRRDAHEKLFF.

The chain couples TRBV7-2 to TRBJ2-3; D is uncertain. CDR3 length: 14 amino acids. Germline V gives CDR1 SGHTA, CDR2 FQGNSA. V lost 3 bases and J 2 bases, leaving 9 bases between the germline ends. The CDR3 DNA reads TGTGCCAGCAGCTTTGAGTCCTTCACAGATACGCAGTATTTT. This codes for CASSFESFTDTQYF.

The genes are TRBV11-2 and TRBJ1-6, with TRBD1 identical over 7 bases. The V segment lost 5 bases and the J segment 9 bases; nucleotides outside the gene matches: 10. This CDR3 is built from 15 residues. Germline V gives CDR1 SGHAT, CDR2 FQNNGV. CDR3 protein: CASSRPSTGTSPLHF. The DNA of the CDR3 is TGTGCCAGCAGCCGACCCTCGACAGGGACTTCACCCCTCCACTTT.

CDR3: CASSSPLPPNEKLFF. Here the CDR3 DNA reads TGTGCCAGCAGTTCTCCCCTCCCGCCTAATGAAAAACTGTTTTTT. The chain couples TRBV27 to TRBJ1-4; D is uncertain. V lost 4 bases to trimming and J lost 3 bases, with 12 bases between them. The CDR3 is 15 residues long. From germline, CDR1 is MNHEY and CDR2 SMNVEV (reference sequence).

This clonotype turned up a few times. This may arise from a read error, as a much more abundant clone is one base away. V gene TRBV5-4 combines with J gene TRBJ2-3; D ambiguous. CDR1 and CDR2 (germline): SGHNT, YYREEE (reference sequence). The ends were cut back, 2 bases at V and 0 bases at J, with 7 bases in the middle. This CDR3 has 14 residues. The CDR3 region is CASSFGRSTDTQYF. The CDR3 nucleotides are TGTGCCAGCAGCTTCGGACGGAGCACAGATACGCAGTATTTT.

The chain couples TRBV10-3 to TRBJ2-2, with D possibly TRBD1 on 6 matching bases. The CDR3 is made up of 14 amino acids. CDR1 ENHRY and CDR2 SYGVKD come from the germline V gene. V lost 6 bases and J 2 bases, leaving 10 bases between the germline ends. In nucleotides, the CDR3 is TGTGCCATCAGGCCGGGACAAAACACCGGGGAGCTGTTTTTT. This translates into CAIRPGQNTGELFF.